This TCR beta chain came from a study of blood T cell repertoires in COVID-19. The overall study: PBMCs, B-cell-depleted T cells, or T cells were the source of the cDNA or gDNA that made up the material.

Authors' methods: Reference gene primer amplification in the assay estimated nucleated cell counts. Repertoires were generated with immunoSEQ multiplex PCR, while TCRdb's copy carries only in-frame clones and drops some. V and J calls plus clone size are reproduced from that table; the DNA served to infer D and trimming. Of under 250,000 clones detected, approximately 80% appear once; the ten largest clones hold roughly 10%. Germline lookup yields CDR1 SGHRS and CDR2 YFSETQ. The CDR3 extends over 14 amino acids. V lost 2 bases to trimming and J lost 3 bases; unmatched junction nucleotides: 2. The receptor was derived from a man in his fifties or sixties with active or convalescent COVID-19. This chain links TRBV5-1 with TRBJ2-5; 9 bases map to TRBD2. Sequencing was carried out using peripheral blood. The CDR3 loop reads CASSFRGREETQYF. Here the CDR3 DNA reads TGCGCCAGCAGCTTTCGCGGGAGGGAAGAGACCCAGTACTTC. The whole variable domain, remainder taken from reference TRBV5-1 and TRBJ2-5, is KAGVTQTPRYLIKTRGQQVTLSCSPISGHRSVSWYQQTPGQGLQFLFEYFSETQRNKGNFPGRFSGRQFSNSRSEMNVSTLELGDSALYLCASSFRGREETQYFGPGTRLLVL.